Following are 23 T cell receptor beta chains from one sample sequenced in a study of shared clonotypes between healthy human individuals. Sequencing was performed with immunoSEQ multiplex PCR; in TCRdb, only in-frame clones are kept and a portion is missing. The repertoire holds over 1.5 million clones, 95% to 99% seen once, with about 0.42% in the top ten. The specimen was naive CD4+ T cells sorted from blood. Regarding subset: CD45RA+ positively selected. These receptors all come from a man under 40 in good health.

The chain is built from TRBV10-3 and TRBJ2-5; D is possibly TRBD1 or TRBD2 (5 bases each). There are 13 residues in the CDR3. V lost 5 bases to trimming and J lost 1 base, with 8 bases between them. CDR1 ENHRY and CDR2 SYGVKD come from the germline V gene. CDR3: CAISSGTQETQYF. The CDR3 bases are TGTGCCATCAGTTCAGGGACCCAAGAGACCCAGTACTTC.

The chain employs TRBV25-1 and TRBJ1-1, with D unclear. The CDR3 is 13 amino acids. V was clipped by 5 bases and J by 2 bases, with 9 bases between them. The V gene's germline CDR1 is MGHDK and CDR2 SYGVNS. Here the CDR3 reads CASSPKRNTEAFF. CDR3 bases: TGTGCCAGCAGTCCTAAACGAAACACTGAAGCTTTCTTT.

The gene calls are TRBV25-1 and TRBJ1-4; TRBD1 aligns across 9 bases. V lost 5 bases and J lost 7; bases outside the gene matches: 5. This CDR3 contains 14 residues. Germline CDR1 and CDR2: MGHDK and SYGVNS. The CDR3 loop reads CASSPTGGSEKLFF. In DNA, the CDR3 is TGTGCCAGCAGTCCGACAGGGGGGAGTGAAAAACTGTTTTTT.

This chain joins TRBV6-6 and TRBJ2-2; D unresolved. Germline V gene sequence: CDR1 MNHNY, CDR2 SVGAGI (reference sequence). V was clipped by 6 bases and J by 4 bases, with 15 bases between them. The CDR3 sequence is 15 residues long. The CDR3 DNA follows: TGTGCCAGCAGCCTTCTGGCAGGTAGCACCGGGGAGCTGTTTTTT. Translation: CASSLLAGSTGELFF.

V is TRBV4-3 and J is TRBJ2-5; 11 positions match TRBD1. The CDR3 consists of 15 residues. Germline assignment: CDR1 LGHNA and CDR2 YSLEER. V shed 1 base and J 2 bases; nucleotides not matched to a gene: 0. The CDR3 DNA sequence: TGCGCCAGCAGCCAAGGGGACAGGGGGCAAGAGACCCAGTACTTC. Its translation is CASSQGDRGQETQYF.

The J gene is TRBJ2-3, the V gene TRBV5-1; 7 bases fit TRBD1. Germline assignment: CDR1 SGHRS and CDR2 YFSETQ. There are 16 residues in the CDR3. V was pared by 4 bases and J by 1 base, with 9 bases of the junction left unmatched. CDR3 sequence reads: CASSGDSSWGTDTQYF. The DNA for the CDR3 is TGCGCCAGCAGCGGGGACAGCTCCTGGGGCACAGATACGCAGTATTTT.

This clone appeared once. The chain employs TRBV6-5 and TRBJ1-3, with D uncertain. V gave up 2 bases and J gave up 0 bases, with 11 bases separating them. Per the germline V gene, CDR1 is MNHEY and CDR2 is SVGAGI. This CDR3 region has 16 residues. This CDR3 reads CASSYRSGSSGNTIYF. CDR3 nucleotide sequence: TGTGCCAGCAGTTACCGTTCCGGGAGCTCTGGAAACACCATATATTTT.

V and J are TRBV6-5 and TRBJ1-1, with 7 bases identical to TRBD1. The CDR3 has 14 amino acids. J lost 5 bases, V lost 7 bases, and 10 bases had no gene match. CDR1 and CDR2 from the germline V gene are MNHEY and SVGAGI. The CDR3 region has the DNA TGTGCCAGCACCCAGGGGGGGGATAGGACTGAAGCTTTCTTT. This encodes CASTQGGDRTEAFF.

The chain links TRBV6-5 to TRBJ2-7, with D tentatively TRBD2 (5 bases). Between the trimmed V and J ends, which lost 6 bases and 2 bases, there was a span of 8 bases. This CDR3 has 12 residues. Per germline, CDR1 MNHEY and CDR2 SVGAGI. CDR3 sequence: CASRSGAYEQYF. The CDR3 nucleotides are TGTGCCAGCAGGAGCGGAGCCTACGAGCAGTACTTC.

CDR3 sequence reads: CASSYTGGSAGELFF. CDR3 coding DNA: TGTGCCAGCAGCTACACAGGGGGCTCGGCCGGGGAGCTGTTTTTT. This sequence joins TRBV11-3 and TRBJ2-2, with TRBD1 matching 9 bases. CDR1 and CDR2 from the germline V gene are SGHNT and YENEEA. This CDR3 has 15 residues. J gave up 6 bases and V 4 bases, and 6 bases lay outside the gene matches.

This clone was seen a single time. The chain joins TRBV7-9 to TRBJ2-5; 9 bases line up with TRBD2. Germline trimming cut 6 bases from V and 4 bases from J; bases unmatched to any gene: 12. The germline V gene has CDR1 SEHNR and CDR2 FQNEAQ (reference sequence). This CDR3 is built from 16 residues. CDR3 nucleotides: TGTGCCAGCAGACCTCCGCCAGCGGGAGGTGGAGAGACCCAGTACTTC. It yields the protein CASRPPPAGGGETQYF.

J is TRBJ1-1 and V is TRBV29-1; no clear D. Germline assignment: CDR1 SQVTM and CDR2 ANQGSEA. Trimming took off 6 bases at V and 0 bases at J, with 14 bases between the two ends. The CDR3 consists of 14 residues. Here the CDR3 DNA reads TGCAGCGTCTCCGGGCATGGGATGAACACTGAAGCTTTCTTT. It translates to CSVSGHGMNTEAFF.

The chain is built from TRBV28 and TRBJ2-1; 9 nucleotides agree with TRBD2. V gave up 5 bases and J gave up 2 bases; unmatched junction bases: 7. The CDR3 has 16 residues. The germline V gene has CDR1 MDHEN and CDR2 SYDVKM. The CDR3 region has the DNA TGTGCCAGCAGTCGCCTTAGACTAGCGGCCTACAATGAGCAGTTCTTC. Its protein product is CASSRLRLAAYNEQFF.

This rearrangement joins TRBV6-4 to TRBJ2-1; D might be TRBD1 (5 bases). The CDR3 contains 15 residues. From germline, CDR1 is MRHNA and CDR2 SNTAGT. V lost 6 bases to trimming and J lost 5 bases, with 17 bases between them. Here the CDR3 reads CASSLDFGRDNEQFF. CDR3 bases: TGTGCCAGCAGCCTCGACTTCGGCAGGGACAATGAGCAGTTCTTC.

This clone was seen once. The chain uses TRBV7-9 and TRBJ1-1; D is ambiguous. Between the trimmed V and J ends, which lost 0 bases and 5 bases, there was a span of 10 bases. The CDR3 is 14 amino acids. Germline values: CDR1 SEHNR, CDR2 FQNEAQ (reference sequence). CDR3 residues: CASSLAEARTEAFF. In DNA form, the CDR3 reads TGTGCCAGCAGCTTAGCCGAGGCCAGGACTGAAGCTTTCTTT.

J is TRBJ2-5 and V is TRBV7-9; 10 bases map to TRBD1. With V trimmed by 2 bases and J by 4 bases, 1 base remained unmatched. This CDR3 has 14 amino acids. Germline V lookup: CDR1 SEHNR, CDR2 FQNEAQ (reference sequence). The CDR3, as DNA: TGTGCCAGCAGCTTAAGGGACAGGGGAGAGACCCAGTACTTC. This sequence encodes CASSLRDRGETQYF. The variable domain in full, completed from reference TRBV7-9 and TRBJ2-5, reads DTGVSQNPRHKITKRGQNVTFRCDPISEHNRLYWYRQTLGQGPEFLTYFQNEAQLEKSRLLSDRFSAERPKGSFSTLEIQRTEQGDSAMYLCASSLRDRGETQYFGPGTRLLVL.

The chain has TRBV5-4 and TRBJ1-2, with D perhaps matching TRBD1 (5 bases). The ends were cut back, 6 bases at V and 4 bases at J, with 19 bases in the middle. CDR3 length equals 15 residues. CDR1 and CDR2 (germline): SGHNT, YYREEE (reference sequence). The DNA for the CDR3 is TGTGCCAGCATCAATGGGACGGGGCGCGGCTATGGCTACACCTTC. Translation gives CASINGTGRGYGYTF.

The chain links TRBV11-2 to TRBJ2-2; 9 bases match TRBD2. Germline V gene lookup returns CDR1 SGHAT and CDR2 FQNNGV. V shed 6 bases and J 5 bases; nucleotides not matched to a gene: 7. The CDR3 is made up of 15 amino acids. The DNA for the CDR3 is TGTGCCAGCAGTCCAGGGACTAGCCCGACCGGGGAGCTGTTTTTT. Its protein is CASSPGTSPTGELFF.

The sample holds one count of this clone. This sequence joins TRBV5-8 and TRBJ2-2; the D is unclear. V gave up 5 bases and J gave up 5 bases, with 7 bases separating them. The CDR3 runs 12 residues. Looked up from germline, CDR1 is SGHTS and CDR2 is YDEGEE. The CDR3 DNA sequence: TGTGCCAGCAGTTTCTTAACCGGGGAGCTGTTTTTT. This gives the protein CASSFLTGELFF.

The chain links TRBV5-5 to TRBJ1-5, with a tentative D call TRBD1 (6 bases). Germline CDR1 and CDR2: SGHKS and YYEKEE (reference sequence). Trimming removed 1 base at V and 4 bases at J, with 15 bases between. The CDR3 runs to 16 residues. The CDR3 region is CASSLSIQGGNQPQHF. DNA of the CDR3: TGTGCCAGCAGCTTGTCGATACAGGGAGGGAATCAGCCCCAGCATTTT.

The V call is TRBV30, the J call TRBJ1-5, with TRBD1 matching 8 bases. The germline gives CDR1 GTSNPN, CDR2 SVGIG (reference sequence). This CDR3 has 13 amino acids. The J segment lost 7 bases and the V segment lost 2 bases, leaving 4 bases of the junction unmatched. Here the CDR3 reads CAWSPDRVQPQHF. CDR3 sequence (DNA): TGTGCCTGGAGTCCGGACAGGGTCCAGCCCCAGCATTTT.

This clone has just one count. The genes are TRBV19 and TRBJ2-5; a possible D gene is TRBD1 (5 bases). This CDR3 is 15 amino acids long. V lost 0 bases, J lost 2 bases, and 10 bases lay in between. The germline V gene encodes CDR1 LNHDA and CDR2 SQIVND (reference sequence). The CDR3 DNA is TGTGCCAGTAGTATAGAGTCTGACAGTCAAGAGACCCAGTACTTC. Residues: CASSIESDSQETQYF.

The chain combines TRBV5-4 with TRBJ2-7; 7 bases are shared with TRBD1. Germline CDR1 SGHNT, CDR2 YYREEE (reference sequence). The CDR3 runs to 17 residues. J lost 3 bases, V lost 4 bases, and 16 bases had no gene match. CDR3 coding DNA: TGTGCCAGCAGCCCCTATCAGGGCAGGGGGACCTACTACGAGCAGTACTTC. This gives the protein CASSPYQGRGTYYEQYF.